Detailed here is one T cell receptor beta chain. Its specificity is unknown. Healthy bone marrow donors formed the donor group. The data derive from a study of cytomegalovirus exposure and HLA in healthy donors. Study outcomes and limitations: The HLA-A and HLA-B alleles of most subjects were reportedly predicted accurately from TCR beta sequences. A later analysis by the authors found several of the most significant clusters apparently linked to common viral pathogens.

The germline V gene has CDR1 KGHSH and CDR2 LQKENI. The CDR3 runs 15 residues. V shed 3 bases and J shed 1 base, with 10 bases lying between them. It was with 60 Vbeta and 13 Jbeta primers that the PCR ran. Method: immunoSEQ multiplex PCR; TCRdb's copy keeps in-frame clones and lacks some. The sample yields 110,000 or so clones, 60% to 85% seen once. This receptor was obtained from a female donor in good health and CMV-seronegative. The rearrangement links TRBV18 to TRBJ1-5; D remains ambiguous. Sequences were obtained from PBMCs. CDR3 loop: CASSPGQLSNQPQHF. DNA of the CDR3: TGTGCCAGCTCACCGGGCCAGTTAAGCAATCAGCCCCAGCATTTT.